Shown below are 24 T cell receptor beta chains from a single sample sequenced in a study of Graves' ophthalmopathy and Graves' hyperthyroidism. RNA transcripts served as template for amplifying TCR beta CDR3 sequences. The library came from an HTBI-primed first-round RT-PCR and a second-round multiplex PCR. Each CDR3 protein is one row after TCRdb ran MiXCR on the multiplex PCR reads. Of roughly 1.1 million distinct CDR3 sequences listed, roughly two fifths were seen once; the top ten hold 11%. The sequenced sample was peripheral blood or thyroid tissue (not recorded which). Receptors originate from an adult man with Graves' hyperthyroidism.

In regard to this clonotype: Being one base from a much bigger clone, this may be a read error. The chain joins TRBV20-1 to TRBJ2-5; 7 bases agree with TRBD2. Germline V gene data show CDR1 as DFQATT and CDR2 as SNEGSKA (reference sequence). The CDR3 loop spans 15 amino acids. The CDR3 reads CSAARPSGKEETQSF. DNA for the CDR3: TGCAGTGCCGCCCGGCCCAGCGGGAAAGAAGAGACCCAGTCCTTC.

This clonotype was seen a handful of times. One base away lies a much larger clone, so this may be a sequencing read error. CDR3 in amino acids: CASSRDEETQYF. Written as DNA, the CDR3 is TGTGCCAGCAGTCGGGACGAAGAGACCCAGTACTTC. The rearrangement uses TRBV2 and TRBJ2-5, with D possibly being TRBD1 or TRBD2 (5 bases each). Germline CDR1 reads SNHLY; CDR2 reads FYNNEI. This CDR3 has 12 amino acids. Trimming removed 5 bases at V and 3 bases at J, with 7 bases between.

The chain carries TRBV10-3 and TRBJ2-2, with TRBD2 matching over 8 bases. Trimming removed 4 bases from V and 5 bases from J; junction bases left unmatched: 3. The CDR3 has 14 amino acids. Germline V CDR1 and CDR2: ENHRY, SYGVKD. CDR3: CAISAAGDTGELFF. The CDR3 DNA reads TGTGCCATCAGTGCAGCGGGGGATACCGGGGAGCTGTTTTTT.

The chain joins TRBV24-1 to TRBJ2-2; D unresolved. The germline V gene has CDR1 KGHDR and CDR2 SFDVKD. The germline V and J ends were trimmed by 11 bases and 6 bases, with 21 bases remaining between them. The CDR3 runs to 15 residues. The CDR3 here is CASRYLPQPSGELFF. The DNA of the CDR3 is TGTGCCAGCAGATACTTACCCCAGCCGTCCGGGGAGCTGTTTTTT.

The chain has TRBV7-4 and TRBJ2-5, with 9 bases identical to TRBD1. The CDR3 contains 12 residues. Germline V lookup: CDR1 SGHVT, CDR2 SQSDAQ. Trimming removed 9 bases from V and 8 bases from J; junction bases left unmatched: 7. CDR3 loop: CASSTGGDTQYF. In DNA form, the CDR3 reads TGTGCCAGTTCGACAGGGGGAGACACCCAGTACTTC.

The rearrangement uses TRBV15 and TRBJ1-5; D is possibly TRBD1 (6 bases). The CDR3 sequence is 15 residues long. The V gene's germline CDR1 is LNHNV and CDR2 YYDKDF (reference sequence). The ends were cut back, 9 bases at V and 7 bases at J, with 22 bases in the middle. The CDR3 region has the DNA TGTGCCACGGCGGAGTTACAGGGCCCCCGACAGCCCCAGCATTTT. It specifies CATAELQGPRQPQHF.

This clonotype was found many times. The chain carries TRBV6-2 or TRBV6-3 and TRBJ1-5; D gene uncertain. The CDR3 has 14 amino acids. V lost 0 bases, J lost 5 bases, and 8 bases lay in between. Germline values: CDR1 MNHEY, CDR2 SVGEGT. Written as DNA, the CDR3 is TGTGCCAGCAGTTACTCGGCAGATTATCAGCCCCAGCATTTT. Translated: CASSYSADYQPQHF.

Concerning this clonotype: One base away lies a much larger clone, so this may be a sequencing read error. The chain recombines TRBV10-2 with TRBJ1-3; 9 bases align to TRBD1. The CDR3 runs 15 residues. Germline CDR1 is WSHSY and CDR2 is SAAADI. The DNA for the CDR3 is TGCGCCAGCAACCCGGGACAGGGCTCTGGAAACATCATATATTTT. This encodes CASNPGQGSGNIIYF.

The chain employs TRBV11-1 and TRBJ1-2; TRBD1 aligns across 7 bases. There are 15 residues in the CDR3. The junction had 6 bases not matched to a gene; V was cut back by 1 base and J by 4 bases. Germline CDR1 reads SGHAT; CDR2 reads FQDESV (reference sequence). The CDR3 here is CASSLGQGRSYGYTF. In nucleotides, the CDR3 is TGTGCCAGCAGCTTAGGACAGGGACGGTCCTATGGCTACACCTTC. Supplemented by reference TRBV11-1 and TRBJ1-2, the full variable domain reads EAEVAQSPRYKITEKSQAVAFWCDPISGHATLYWYRQILGQGPELLVQFQDESVVDDSQLPKDRFSAERLKGVDSTLKIQPAELGDSAMYLCASSLGQGRSYGYTFGSGTRLTVV.

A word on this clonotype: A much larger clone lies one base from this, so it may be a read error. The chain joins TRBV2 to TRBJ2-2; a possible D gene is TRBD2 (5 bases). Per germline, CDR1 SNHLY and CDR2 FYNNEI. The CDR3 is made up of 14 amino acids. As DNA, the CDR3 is TGTGCCAGCAGTGAGACCCGGAGAACCGGGGAGCTGTCTTTT. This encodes CASSETRRTGELSF.

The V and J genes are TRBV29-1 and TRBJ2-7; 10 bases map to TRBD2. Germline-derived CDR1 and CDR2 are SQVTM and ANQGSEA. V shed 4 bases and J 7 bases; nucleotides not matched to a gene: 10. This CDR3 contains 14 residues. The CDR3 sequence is CSVASGSTSGEQYF. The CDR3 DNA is TGCAGCGTTGCTAGCGGGAGTACCTCCGGGGAGCAGTACTTC.

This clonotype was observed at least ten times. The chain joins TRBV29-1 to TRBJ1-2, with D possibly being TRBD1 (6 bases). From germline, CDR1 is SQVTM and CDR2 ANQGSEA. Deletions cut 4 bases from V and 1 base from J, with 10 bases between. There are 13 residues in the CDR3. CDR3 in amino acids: CSVANRDNYGYTF. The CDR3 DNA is TGCAGCGTTGCTAACAGGGATAACTATGGCTACACCTTC.

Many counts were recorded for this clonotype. CDR3 sequence reads: CASSLALTGEGANVLTF. Here the CDR3 DNA reads TGTGCCAGCAGCTTAGCGCTAACAGGGGAGGGGGCCAACGTCCTGACTTTC. V is TRBV7-8 and J is TRBJ2-6; 7 bases line up with TRBD1. The ends lost 0 bases at V and 4 bases at J; junction bases unmatched: 6. Germline V lookup: CDR1 SGHVS, CDR2 FQNEAQ. The CDR3 loop spans 17 amino acids. Combining the CDR3 with reference TRBV7-8 and TRBJ2-6 gives the whole variable domain GAGVSQSPRYKVAKRGQDVALRCDPISGHVSLFWYQQALGQGPEFLTYFQNEAQLDKSGLPSDRFFAERPEGSVSTLKIQRTQQEDSAVYLCASSLALTGEGANVLTFGAGSRLTVL.

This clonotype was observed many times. CDR3 bases: TGTGCCAGCAGTGGGGGTAGGGGGAAGACCTATAATTCACCCCTCCACTTT. Residues: CASSGGRGKTYNSPLHF. V is TRBV2 and J is TRBJ1-6; D is perhaps TRBD1 (6 bases). Trimming took off 4 bases at V and 2 bases at J, with 15 bases between the two ends. The germline V gene has CDR1 SNHLY and CDR2 FYNNEI. The CDR3 runs to 17 residues.

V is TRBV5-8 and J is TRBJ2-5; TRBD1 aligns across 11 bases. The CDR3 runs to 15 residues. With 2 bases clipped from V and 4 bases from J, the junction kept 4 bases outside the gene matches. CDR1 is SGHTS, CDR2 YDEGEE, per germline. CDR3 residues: CASSFGTGGSETQYF. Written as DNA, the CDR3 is TGTGCCAGCAGCTTCGGGACAGGGGGATCAGAGACCCAGTACTTC.

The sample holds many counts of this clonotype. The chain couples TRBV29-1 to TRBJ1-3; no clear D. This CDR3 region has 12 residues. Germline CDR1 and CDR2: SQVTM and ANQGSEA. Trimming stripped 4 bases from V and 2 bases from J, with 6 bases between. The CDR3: CSVVRAGNTIYF. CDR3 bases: TGCAGCGTTGTGCGGGCTGGAAACACCATATATTTT. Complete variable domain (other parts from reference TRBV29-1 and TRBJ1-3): SAVISQKPSRDICQRGTSLTIQCQVDSQVTMMFWYRQQPGQSLTLIATANQGSEATYESGFVIDKFPISRPNLTFSTLTVSNMSPEDSSIYLCSVVRAGNTIYFGEGSWLTVV.

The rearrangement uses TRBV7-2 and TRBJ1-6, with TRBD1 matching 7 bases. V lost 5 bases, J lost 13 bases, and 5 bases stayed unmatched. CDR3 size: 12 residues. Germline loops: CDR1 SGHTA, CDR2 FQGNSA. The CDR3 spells CASSPQGLPLHF. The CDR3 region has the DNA TGTGCCAGCAGCCCACAGGGGCTCCCCCTCCACTTT.

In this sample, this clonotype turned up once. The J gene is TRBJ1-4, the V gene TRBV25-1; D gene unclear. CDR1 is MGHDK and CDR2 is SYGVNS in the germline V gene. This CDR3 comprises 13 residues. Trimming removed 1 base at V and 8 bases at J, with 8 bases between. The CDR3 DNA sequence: TGTGCCAGCAGTGAATTCCCGGGGGAAAAACTGTTTTTT. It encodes CASSEFPGEKLFF.

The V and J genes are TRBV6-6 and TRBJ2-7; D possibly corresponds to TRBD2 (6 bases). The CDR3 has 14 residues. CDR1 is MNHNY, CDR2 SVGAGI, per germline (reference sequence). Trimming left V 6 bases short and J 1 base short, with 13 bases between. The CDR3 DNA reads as TGTGCCAGCAGAGGACTAAGCGGGTCCTACGAGCAGTACTTC. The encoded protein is CASRGLSGSYEQYF.

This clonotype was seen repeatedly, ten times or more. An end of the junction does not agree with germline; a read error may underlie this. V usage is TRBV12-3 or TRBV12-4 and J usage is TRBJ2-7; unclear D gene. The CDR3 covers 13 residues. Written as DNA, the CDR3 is TGTGCCAGCAGCCAAACAGAGCCTTACGCGCAGTACTTC. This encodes CASSQTEPYAQYF.

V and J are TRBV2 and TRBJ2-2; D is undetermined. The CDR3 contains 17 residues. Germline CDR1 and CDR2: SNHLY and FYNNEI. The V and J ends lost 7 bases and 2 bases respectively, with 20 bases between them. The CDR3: CASNFSPENLNTGELFF. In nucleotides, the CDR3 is TGTGCCAGCAACTTCAGCCCGGAAAACCTCAACACCGGGGAGCTGTTTTTT.

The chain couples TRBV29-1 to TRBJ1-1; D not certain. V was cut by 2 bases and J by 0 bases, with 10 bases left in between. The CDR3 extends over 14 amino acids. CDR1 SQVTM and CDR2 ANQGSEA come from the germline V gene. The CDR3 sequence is CSVEIESMNTEAFF. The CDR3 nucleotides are TGCAGCGTTGAAATCGAGTCGATGAACACTGAAGCTTTCTTT.

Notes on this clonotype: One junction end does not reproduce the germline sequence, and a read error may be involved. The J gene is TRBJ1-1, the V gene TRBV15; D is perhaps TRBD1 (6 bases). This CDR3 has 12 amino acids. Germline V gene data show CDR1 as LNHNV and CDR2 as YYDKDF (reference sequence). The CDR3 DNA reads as TGTGCCACCAGCGAGGCGGGGGCTGACCGATTATTT. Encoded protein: CATSEAGADRLF.

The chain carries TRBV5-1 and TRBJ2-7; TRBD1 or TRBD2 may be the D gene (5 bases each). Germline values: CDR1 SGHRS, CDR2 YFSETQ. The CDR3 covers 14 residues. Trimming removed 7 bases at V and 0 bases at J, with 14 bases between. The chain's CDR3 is CASRRMTASYEQYF. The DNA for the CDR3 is TGCGCCAGCCGGAGGATGACAGCCTCCTACGAGCAGTACTTC.